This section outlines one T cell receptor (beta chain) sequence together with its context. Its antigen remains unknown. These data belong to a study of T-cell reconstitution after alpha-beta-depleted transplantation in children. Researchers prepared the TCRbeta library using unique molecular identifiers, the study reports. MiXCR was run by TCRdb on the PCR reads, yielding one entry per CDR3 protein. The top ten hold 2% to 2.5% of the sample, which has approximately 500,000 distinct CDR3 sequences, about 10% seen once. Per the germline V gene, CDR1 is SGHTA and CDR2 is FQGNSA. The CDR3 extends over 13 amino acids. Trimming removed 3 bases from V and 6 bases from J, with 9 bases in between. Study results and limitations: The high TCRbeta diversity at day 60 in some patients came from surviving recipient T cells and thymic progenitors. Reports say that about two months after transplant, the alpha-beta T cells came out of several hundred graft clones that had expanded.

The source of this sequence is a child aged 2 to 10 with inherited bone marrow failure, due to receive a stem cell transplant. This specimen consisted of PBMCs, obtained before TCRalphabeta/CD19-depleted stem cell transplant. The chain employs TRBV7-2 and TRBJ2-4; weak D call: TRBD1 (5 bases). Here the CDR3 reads CASSFAGINIQYF. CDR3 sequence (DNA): TGTGCCAGCAGCTTTGCAGGGATAAACATTCAGTACTTC.